This T cell receptor beta chain was captured in a study of T cells in Graves' hyperthyroidism and ophthalmopathy. There were TCR beta CDR3 regions amplified from RNA transcripts. HTBI primers were used for first-round RT-PCR of the TCR CDR3. In TCRdb, the multiplex PCR reads were re-called with MiXCR into one record per CDR3 protein. The repertoire includes about 380,000 distinct CDR3 sequences, roughly 14% of them detected once, and about 10% sits in the top ten. Study-wide findings and caveats: Onset of ophthalmopathy came a median roughly 6 months after the model predicted it.

Concerning this clonotype itself: What it binds is unknown.

V lost 6 bases and J 10 bases, leaving 22 bases between the germline ends. The CDR3 length is 15 residues. Researchers defined stable Graves' hyperthyroidism as no ophthalmopathy progression within 18 months. The TCR was taken from a woman in her sixties or seventies with Graves' hyperthyroidism. Source material: blood. The chain recombines TRBV12-3 or TRBV12-4 with TRBJ2-1, with a weak D call TRBD2 (7 bases). DNA of the CDR3: TGTGCCAGCAGGGGGGGGGGGGCGGTGGGCCGAGAGCAGTTCTTC. It encodes CASRGGGAVGREQFF.